These T cell receptor beta chains were read from a single sample in a study of human T cells and chemical hapten exposure. A single record per CDR3 protein comes from TCRdb applying MiXCR to the RACE reads. Counted here are approximately 44,000 distinct CDR3 sequences, 4.4% occurring once; the ten biggest clones make up about 6%. The sequencing input was whole blood. These TCRs come from a human donor in good health. Some clones in this sample may be carry-over from other donors' samples. CDR3s include the opening cysteine and the closing phenylalanine or tryptophan. A D gene is named only where the DNA matches it firmly. Expanded clones are given a class, and other clones once, few, many or no size at all.

- | TRBJ1-5 | TRBV6-5 | - | TGTGCCAGCACCGGGCATTCTAGCAATCAGCCCCAGCATTTT | CASTGHSSNQPQHF
many | TRBJ1-1 | TRBV27 | TRBD1 | TGTGCCAGCAGTTTCAACCCCCCAGGGGGGACTGAAGCTTTCTTT | CASSFNPPGGTEAFF
many | TRBJ2-1 | TRBV4-1 | - | TGCGCCAGCAGCCAAGAGCGAGGGAGAGAGCAGTTCTTC | CASSQERGREQFF
many | TRBJ2-3 | TRBV30 | - | TGTGCCTCCAAACACTCAGCAGATACGCAGTATTTT | CASKHSADTQYF
many | TRBJ2-1 | TRBV2 | TRBD2 | TGTGCCAGCAGGCGAGCGGGGGGCTACAATGAGCAGTTCTTC | CASRRAGGYNEQFF
many | TRBJ1-1 | TRBV9 | - | TGTGCCAGCAGCGTAGAACTTTGGGACACTGAAGCTTTCTTT | CASSVELWDTEAFF
few | TRBJ2-3 | TRBV7-2 | - | TGTGCCAGCAGCTTAGAGTATGCGAGCACAGATACGCAGTATTTT | CASSLEYASTDTQYF
many | TRBJ1-1 | TRBV10-1 | - | TGCGCCAGCAGTGAGTGGTACGGAGTTTTCTTT | CASSEWYGVFF
many | TRBJ2-3 | TRBV12-3/TRBV12-4 | - | TGTGCCAGCAGTCCCGTGGTGGGAGAGGATACGCAGTATTTT | CASSPVVGEDTQYF
- | TRBJ2-7 | TRBV28 | - | TGTGCCAGCAGTTTAGGCCGTCTCATGAGCTCCTACGAGCAGTACTTC | CASSLGRLMSSYEQYF
- | TRBJ2-3 | TRBV20-1 | - | TGCAGTGCTAGGGGGGCAAGGGGTAGCACAGATACGCAGTATTTT | CSARGARGSTDTQYF
many | TRBJ2-3 | TRBV20-1 | - | TGCAGTGCTAGACCTCCTCGTCACACAGATACGCAGTATTTT | CSARPPRHTDTQYF
many | TRBJ2-1 | TRBV27 | - | TGTGCCAGCAGTTTGAGGGTTGGTTCCTACAATGAGCAGTTCTTC | CASSLRVGSYNEQFF
few | TRBJ1-2 | TRBV11-2 | - | TGTGCCAGCAGCTTAAGAGGAAGGGACTATGGCTACACCTTC | CASSLRGRDYGYTF
- | TRBJ1-1 | TRBV27 | TRBD1 | TGTGCCAGCAGTTCCCGACAGGGGTTGATCGACACTGAAGCTTTCTTT | CASSSRQGLIDTEAFF
few | TRBJ2-5 | TRBV21-1 | - | TGTGCCAGCAGCACCCGACTAGCGGGAGTCCAAGAGACCCAGTACTTC | CASSTRLAGVQETQYF
- | TRBJ2-3 | TRBV5-1 | TRBD2 | TGCGCCAGCAGCTTGCGCGGGAGCATCGGAGATACGCAGTATTTT | CASSLRGSIGDTQYF
many | TRBJ2-3 | TRBV29-1 | TRBD2 | TGCAGCGTTGTAAGCGGGGCCACAGATACGCAGTATTTT | CSVVSGATDTQYF
many | TRBJ2-3 | TRBV10-3 | - | TGTGCCATCAGTGAGTCGGACCTGAACATTCAGTATTTT | CAISESDLNIQYF
many | TRBJ1-1 | TRBV27 | TRBD1 | TGTGCCAGCAGTTTATTCGGCGGACAGGGAATGAACACTGAAGCTTTCTTT | CASSLFGGQGMNTEAFF
- | TRBJ2-3 | TRBV7-8 | - | TGTGCCAGCAGCTTAGAGGCCGATACGCAGTATTTT | CASSLEADTQYF
many | TRBJ1-4 | TRBV5-4 | TRBD1 | TGTGCCAGCAGCTTTCCGGGACAGGGACATGAAAAACTGTTTTTT | CASSFPGQGHEKLFF
many | TRBJ1-4 | TRBV5-6 | - | TGTGCCAGCAGCCCCACGGACGCGGGGGATGAAAAACTGTTTTTT | CASSPTDAGDEKLFF
many | TRBJ1-1 | TRBV18 | - | TGTGCCAGCTTTCAGGTGATGAACACTGAAGCTTTCTTT | CASFQVMNTEAFF
few | TRBJ2-2 | TRBV11-2 | - | TGTGCCAGCAGCTTTAGACGGGGGCAGACCGGGGAGCTGTTTTTT | CASSFRRGQTGELFF
many | TRBJ1-5 | TRBV9 | - | TGTGCCAGCAGCGTAGGGGGGCAGGAGCCCCAGCATTTT | CASSVGGQEPQHF
few | TRBJ2-3 | TRBV20-1 | TRBD2 | TGCAGTGCACCTACTAGCGCAGATACGCAGTATTTT | CSAPTSADTQYF
many | TRBJ2-5 | TRBV12-3/TRBV12-4 | - | TGTGCCAGCAGTTTGTGGGTGGAGACCCAGTACTTC | CASSLWVETQYF
- | TRBJ2-1 | TRBV18 | - | TGTGCCAGCTCACCAGAGGGACTCCCCGTAGAGGGGGAGCAGTTCTTC | CASSPEGLPVEGEQFF
- | TRBJ2-7 | TRBV18 | - | TGTGCCAGCTCACCATATCGGGCAGGACCCTACGAGCAGTACTTC | CASSPYRAGPYEQYF
- | TRBJ2-7 | TRBV29-1 | - | TGCAGCGTGTTCGGGCGGAGCTCCTACGAGCAGTACTTC | CSVFGRSSYEQYF
- | TRBJ2-1 | TRBV29-1 | TRBD1 | TGCAGCGTCCAGGGGGACAGCAATGAGCAGTTCTTC | CSVQGDSNEQFF
many | TRBJ1-1 | TRBV4-1 | - | TGCGCCAGCAGCCCAGGGCTCGGGGTGATGAACACTGAAGCTTTCTTT | CASSPGLGVMNTEAFF
many | TRBJ2-3 | TRBV5-1 | TRBD2 | TGCGCCAGCAGCTTGGACAGCGGGAGTACTGATACGCAGTATTTT | CASSLDSGSTDTQYF
many | TRBJ1-4 | TRBV12-3/TRBV12-4 | TRBD1 | TGTGCCAGCAGTTTACGAAGGACAGGGGATGAAAAACTGTTTTTT | CASSLRRTGDEKLFF